The 29 T cell receptor beta chains presented below share a single source sample, sequenced in a study of cytomegalovirus exposure and HLA in healthy donors. The PCR was carried out with 60 Vbeta primers and 13 Jbeta primers. TCRdb keeps only in-frame clones here, not all; method: immunoSEQ multiplex PCR. The sample contains 150,000 or so clones, around 79% of which appear only once. Material for sequencing was PBMCs. Every receptor here comes from a woman aged 40 to 55 in good health and CMV-seropositive.

The J gene is TRBJ1-2, the V gene TRBV4-1, with TRBD1 matching over 9 bases. The CDR3 runs to 15 residues. Germline lookup yields CDR1 MGHRA and CDR2 YSYEKL. The V and J ends lost 3 bases and 4 bases, in that order; junction bases with no gene match: 6. CDR3 residues: CASSQPTGGLYGYTF. The CDR3 DNA reads as TGCGCCAGCAGCCAGCCCACAGGGGGCCTCTATGGCTACACCTTC.

The chain couples TRBV6-1 to TRBJ2-1, with a weak D call TRBD2 (5 bases). From germline, CDR1 is MNHNS and CDR2 SASEGT. V was shortened by 2 bases and J by 3 bases, with 11 bases between the two germline ends. The CDR3 spans 15 residues. The DNA for the CDR3 is TGTGCCAGCAGTGAAAGGGATCGGGGCTACAATGAGCAGTTCTTC. It codes for CASSERDRGYNEQFF.

This clone appeared once. The V call is TRBV10-3, the J call TRBJ1-3, with a tentative D call TRBD1 (6 bases). The CDR3 covers 16 residues. V was shortened by 5 bases and J by 0 bases, with 14 bases between the two germline ends. Germline CDR1 reads ENHRY; CDR2 reads SYGVKD. The CDR3 reads CAISPRTAYSGNTIYF. As DNA, the CDR3 is TGTGCCATCAGTCCTAGGACAGCTTACTCTGGAAACACCATATATTTT.

V gene TRBV28 combines with J gene TRBJ2-2, with 8 bases matching TRBD2. CDR1 and CDR2 (germline): MDHEN, SYDVKM. This CDR3 is built from 16 residues. V lost 2 bases and J lost 1; bases outside the gene matches: 3. The CDR3 is CASSLGLAGNTGELFF. The CDR3 bases are TGTGCCAGCAGTTTAGGCCTAGCGGGGAACACCGGGGAGCTGTTTTTT. Together with reference TRBV28 and TRBJ2-2, the CDR3 gives the full variable domain: DVKVTQSSRYLVKRTGEKVFLECVQDMDHENMFWYRQDPGLGLRLIYFSYDVKMKEKGDIPEGYSVSREKKERFSLILESASTNQTSMYLCASSLGLAGNTGELFFGEGSRLTVL.

This clone appeared a few times. The chain has TRBV30 and TRBJ2-6; possible D gene TRBD2, 6 bases. The V end lost 2 bases, the J end lost 0 bases, and 11 bases lay between the germline ends. This CDR3 contains 16 residues. Germline V gene data show CDR1 as GTSNPN and CDR2 as SVGIG (reference sequence). CDR3 sequence: CAWSKVGGSGANVLTF. Written as DNA, the CDR3 is TGTGCCTGGAGTAAAGTGGGAGGCTCTGGGGCCAACGTCCTGACTTTC.

This chain links TRBV18 with TRBJ1-3; D gene uncertain. This CDR3 region has 15 residues. The V gene's germline CDR1 is KGHSH and CDR2 LQKENI. Trimming removed 3 bases at V and 0 bases at J, with 9 bases between. DNA for the CDR3: TGTGCCAGCTCACCTATGACTACCTCTGGAAACACCATATATTTT. This sequence encodes CASSPMTTSGNTIYF.

This sequence joins TRBV7-2 and TRBJ1-2; D may be TRBD1 (5 bases). V lost 5 bases, J lost 7 bases, and 20 bases lay in between. The CDR3 runs to 15 residues. In germline, CDR1 is SGHTA, CDR2 FQGNSA. This CDR3 reads CASSLGLGGYGGYTF. In DNA, the CDR3 is TGTGCCAGCAGCCTGGGATTGGGGGGATATGGTGGCTACACCTTC.

V and J are TRBV5-4 and TRBJ1-2; the match to TRBD1 covers 8 bases. This CDR3 comprises 16 residues. V lost 2 bases, J lost 4 bases, and 10 bases stayed unmatched. Germline CDR1 SGHNT, CDR2 YYREEE (reference sequence). Written as DNA, the CDR3 is TGTGCCAGCAGCTTTGGTGGACAGGGTTACAGCTATGGCTACACCTTC. Protein: CASSFGGQGYSYGYTF.

The chain combines TRBV2 with TRBJ2-2, with 9 bases identical to TRBD1. CDR3 size: 16 residues. The trim removed 6 bases at V and 6 bases at J, leaving 11 bases unmatched. Looked up from germline, CDR1 is SNHLY and CDR2 is FYNNEI. The CDR3 coding sequence is TGTGCCAGCAGGACGGGGACAGGGAATTTGGCCGGGGAGCTGTTTTTT. It is translated as CASRTGTGNLAGELFF. Full variable domain (missing parts from reference TRBV2 and TRBJ2-2): EPEVTQTPSHQVTQMGQEVILRCVPISNHLYFYWYRQILGQKVEFLVSFYNNEISEKSEIFDDQFSVERPDGSNFTLKIRSTKLEDSAMYFCASRTGTGNLAGELFFGEGSRLTVL.

This chain links TRBV7-6 with TRBJ2-1, with 7 positions matching TRBD1. The CDR3 loop spans 13 amino acids. The ends lost 3 bases at V and 14 bases at J; junction bases unmatched: 10. The V gene's germline CDR1 is SGHVS and CDR2 FNYEAQ. The CDR3, as DNA: TGTGCCAGCAGCTTGGATAAAGCGACAGGGAAGTTCTTC. Protein product: CASSLDKATGKFF.

This chain uses TRBV6-5 with TRBJ2-3; 13 nucleotides match TRBD2. The ends lost 5 bases at V and 5 bases at J; junction bases unmatched: 4. Germline assignment: CDR1 MNHEY and CDR2 SVGAGI. The length of the CDR3 is 15 residues. The CDR3 sequence is CASSRTSGGRDTQYF. The CDR3, as DNA: TGTGCCAGCAGTCGGACTAGCGGGGGTAGAGATACGCAGTATTTT.

This chain uses TRBV19 with TRBJ1-5, with 9 nucleotides matching TRBD1. V trimming: 9 bases; J trimming: 6 bases; junction bases outside the gene matches: 3. The germline V gene encodes CDR1 LNHDA and CDR2 SQIVND (reference sequence). CDR3 size: 12 residues. In nucleotides, the CDR3 is TGTGCCAGCCGACAGGGGGGTCAGCCCCAGCATTTT. It is translated as CASRQGGQPQHF.

The chain couples TRBV5-1 to TRBJ2-5; D unresolved. V lost 0 bases, J lost 4 bases, and 7 bases lay in between. CDR3 length: 13 residues. CDR1 and CDR2 from the germline V gene are SGHRS and YFSETQ. CDR3 nucleotide sequence: TGCGCCAGCAGCTTGGTTACCGGAGAGACCCAGTACTTC. This translates into CASSLVTGETQYF.

The chain employs TRBV19 and TRBJ1-1, with TRBD1 matching over 8 bases. Trimming took 6 bases from V and 0 from J; bases not matched to a gene: 3. The CDR3 covers 14 residues. Germline V gene data show CDR1 as LNHDA and CDR2 as SQIVND (reference sequence). CDR3 region: CASSPDRVNTEAFF. The CDR3 nucleotides read TGTGCCAGTAGCCCGGACAGGGTGAACACTGAAGCTTTCTTT. The complete variable domain, with remaining parts taken from reference TRBV19 and TRBJ1-1, reads DGGITQSPKYLFRKEGQNVTLSCEQNLNHDAMYWYRQDPGQGLRLIYYSQIVNDFQKGDIAEGYSVSREKKESFPLTVTSAQKNPTAFYLCASSPDRVNTEAFFGQGTRLTVV.

The chain has TRBV27 and TRBJ2-2; 12 bases are shared with TRBD2. Trimming cost V 6 bases and J 0 bases; bases outside gene matches: 5. This CDR3 has 17 amino acids. Germline CDR1 reads MNHEY; CDR2 reads SMNVEV (reference sequence). The DNA for the CDR3 is TGTGCCAGCAGAAAGGGGACTAGCGGGTCGAACACCGGGGAGCTGTTTTTT. Protein: CASRKGTSGSNTGELFF.

Concerning this clone itself: Other nucleotide sequences in the sample specify the same CDR3. The rearrangement links TRBV15 to TRBJ1-2, with 9 nucleotides matching TRBD1. J gave up 4 bases and V 0 bases, and 3 bases lay outside the gene matches. This CDR3 has 15 residues. Germline CDR1 LNHNV, CDR2 YYDKDF (reference sequence). For the CDR3, the DNA is TGTGCCACCAGCAGAGACCCGGGACAGGGCTATGGCTACACCTTC. It is translated as CATSRDPGQGYGYTF.

This chain joins TRBV5-1 and TRBJ1-5; weak D call: TRBD1 (6 bases). Between the trimmed V and J ends, which lost 2 bases and 4 bases, there was a span of 7 bases. The germline CDR1 and CDR2 sequences are SGHRS and YFSETQ. The CDR3 loop spans 13 amino acids. CDR3 nucleotides: TGCGCCAGCAGCTTAGGACAGAATCAGCCCCAGCATTTT. Its translation is CASSLGQNQPQHF.

The genes are TRBV12-5 and TRBJ2-5; 7 bases match TRBD2. From germline, CDR1 is LGHNT and CDR2 FRNRAP. This CDR3 has 15 amino acids. The V and J ends lost 1 base and 0 bases, in that order; junction bases with no gene match: 2. The CDR3 DNA sequence: TGTGCTAGTGGTTTGGGGGGGGGAAACCAAGAGACCCAGTACTTC. Translating gives CASGLGGGNQETQYF.

The rearrangement uses TRBV18 and TRBJ2-5; D is perhaps TRBD2 (5 bases). The CDR3 is 14 residues long. Trimming removed 4 bases from V and 5 bases from J, with 14 bases in between. The germline V gene encodes CDR1 KGHSH and CDR2 LQKENI. The CDR3: CASSLDWVSETQYF. As DNA, the CDR3 is TGTGCCAGCTCACTGGACTGGGTTTCGGAGACCCAGTACTTC.

The rearrangement uses TRBV7-2 and TRBJ2-1, with D possibly matching TRBD1 (5 bases). V lost 2 bases, J lost 6 bases, and 11 bases lay in between. Germline loops: CDR1 SGHTA, CDR2 FQGNSA. The CDR3 consists of 14 residues. In DNA form, the CDR3 reads TGTGCCAGCAGCTTATCTACAGGCGGCAATGAGCAGTTCTTC. As protein: CASSLSTGGNEQFF.

The chain links TRBV29-1 to TRBJ2-3; TRBD1 is a possible D gene (6 bases). With 1 base removed from V and 2 bases from J, the gap between germline ends came to 13 bases. The germline V gene has CDR1 SQVTM and CDR2 ANQGSEA. The CDR3 runs to 15 residues. The CDR3 bases are TGCAGCGTTGAAGCGGACAGTCTCCTCACAGATACGCAGTATTTT. It yields the protein CSVEADSLLTDTQYF.

The CDR3 region is CASSLGQGSGNTIYF. CDR3 DNA: TGTGCCAGCAGCTTAGGACAGGGATCTGGAAACACCATATATTTT. This chain uses TRBV7-9 with TRBJ1-3; 7 nucleotides line up with TRBD1. The CDR3 is made up of 15 amino acids. The trim removed 1 base at V and 1 base at J, leaving 1 base unmatched. Looked up from germline, CDR1 is SEHNR and CDR2 is FQNEAQ (reference sequence).

The chain couples TRBV5-6 to TRBJ1-1; D is perhaps TRBD1 (6 bases). The CDR3 runs 15 residues. In germline, CDR1 is SGHDT, CDR2 YYEEEE. Deletions cut 3 bases from V and 1 base from J, with 13 bases between. The CDR3 protein is CASSSKRTANTEAFF. For the CDR3, the DNA is TGTGCCAGCAGCTCCAAAAGGACAGCGAACACTGAAGCTTTCTTT.

V is TRBV9 and J is TRBJ2-2, with D uncertain. Germline-derived CDR1 and CDR2 are SGDLS and YYNGEE. V gave up 2 bases and J gave up 0 bases, with 8 bases separating them. CDR3 length equals 15 residues. The CDR3 is CASSVSPANTGELFF. The CDR3 region has the DNA TGTGCCAGCAGCGTCAGTCCAGCGAACACCGGGGAGCTGTTTTTT.

The CDR3 DNA follows: TGTGCCAGCAGCGTAGCAGGGGAGGGCTATGGCTACACCTTC. This gives the protein CASSVAGEGYGYTF. This chain connects TRBV9 to TRBJ1-2; weak D call: TRBD1 (6 bases). The ends were cut back, 0 bases at V and 4 bases at J, with 10 bases in the middle. The CDR3 is 14 residues long. Per the germline V gene, CDR1 is SGDLS and CDR2 is YYNGEE.

This chain uses TRBV7-6 with TRBJ1-1; D is ambiguous. The germline CDR1 and CDR2 sequences are SGHVS and FNYEAQ. Trimming took 0 bases from V and 5 from J, leaving 16 bases between them. The CDR3 extends over 16 amino acids. CDR3 in DNA: TGTGCCAGCAGCTTAGCCCCCGGCGAGGTAATGACTGAAGCTTTCTTT. This sequence encodes CASSLAPGEVMTEAFF. The entire variable domain, with the rest obtained from reference TRBV7-6 and TRBJ1-1, is as follows: GAGVSQSPRYKVTKRGQDVALRCDPISGHVSLYWYRQALGQGPEFLTYFNYEAQQDKSGLPNDRFSAERPEGSISTLTIQRTEQRDSAMYRCASSLAPGEVMTEAFFGQGTRLTVV.

The rearrangement links TRBV7-2 to TRBJ1-3; 11 nucleotides align to TRBD1. The CDR3 spans 16 residues. The germline gives CDR1 SGHTA, CDR2 FQGNSA. J gave up 3 bases and V 7 bases, and 8 bases lay outside the gene matches. Written as DNA, the CDR3 is TGTGCCAGCACCGGGGACAGGGGGTCAGATGGAAACACCATATATTTT. It translates to CASTGDRGSDGNTIYF.

The V call is TRBV13, the J call TRBJ2-1; the D gene is possibly TRBD1 (7 bases). This CDR3 region has 18 residues. V dropped 0 bases and J dropped 0 bases, with 15 bases sitting between them. Germline V gives CDR1 PRHDT, CDR2 FYEKMQ (reference sequence). The CDR3 region is CASSLGGGGGSSYNEQFF. The CDR3 DNA reads TGTGCCAGCAGCTTAGGAGGTGGAGGGGGCAGCTCCTACAATGAGCAGTTCTTC. Full variable domain (outside the CDR3, taken from reference TRBV13 and TRBJ2-1): AAGVIQSPRHLIKEKRETATLKCYPIPRHDTVYWYQQGPGQDPQFLISFYEKMQSDKGSIPDRFSAQQFSDYHSELNMSSLELGDSALYFCASSLGGGGGSSYNEQFFGPGTRLTVL.

The chain recombines TRBV28 with TRBJ1-3; 9 bases match TRBD1. J was trimmed by 0 bases and V by 0 bases; bases with no gene match: 18. The CDR3 consists of 22 residues. Germline CDR1 and CDR2: MDHEN and SYDVKM. Here the CDR3 DNA reads TGTGCCAGCAGTTTATGGATTTATGGTTTGGGACAGGGCCTTAACTCTGGAAACACCATATATTTT. Translated: CASSLWIYGLGQGLNSGNTIYF.